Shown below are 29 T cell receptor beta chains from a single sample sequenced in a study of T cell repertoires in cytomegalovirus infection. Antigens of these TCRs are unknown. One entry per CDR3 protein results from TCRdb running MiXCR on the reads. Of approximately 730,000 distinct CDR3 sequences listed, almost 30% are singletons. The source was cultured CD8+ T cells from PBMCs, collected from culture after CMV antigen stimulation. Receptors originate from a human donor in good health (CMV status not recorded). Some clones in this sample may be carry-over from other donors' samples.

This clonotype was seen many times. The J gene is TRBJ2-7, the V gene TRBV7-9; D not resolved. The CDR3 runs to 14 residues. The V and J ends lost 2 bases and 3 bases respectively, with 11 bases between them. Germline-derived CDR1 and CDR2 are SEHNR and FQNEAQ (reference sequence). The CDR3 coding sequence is TGTGCCAGCAGCTTACCACGGCCCAACTACGAGCAGTACTTC. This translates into CASSLPRPNYEQYF. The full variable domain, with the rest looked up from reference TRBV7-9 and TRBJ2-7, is DTGVSQNPRHKITKRGQNVTFRCDPISEHNRLYWYRQTLGQGPEFLTYFQNEAQLEKSRLLSDRFSAERPKGSFSTLEIQRTEQGDSAMYLCASSLPRPNYEQYFGPGTRLTVT.

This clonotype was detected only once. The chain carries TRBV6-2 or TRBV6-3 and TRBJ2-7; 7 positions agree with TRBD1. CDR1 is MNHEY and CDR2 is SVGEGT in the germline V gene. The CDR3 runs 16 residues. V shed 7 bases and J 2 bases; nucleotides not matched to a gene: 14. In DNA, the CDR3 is TGTGCCAGCACCTCACTCGGACAGGTCGGGACCTACGAGCAGTACGTC. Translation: CASTSLGQVGTYEQYV.

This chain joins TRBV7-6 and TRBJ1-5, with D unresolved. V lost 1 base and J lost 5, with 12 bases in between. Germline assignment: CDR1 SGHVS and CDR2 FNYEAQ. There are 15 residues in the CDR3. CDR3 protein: CASSLVGIRDQPQHF. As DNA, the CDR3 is TGTGCCAGCAGCTTAGTGGGCATAAGGGATCAGCCCCAGCATTTT.

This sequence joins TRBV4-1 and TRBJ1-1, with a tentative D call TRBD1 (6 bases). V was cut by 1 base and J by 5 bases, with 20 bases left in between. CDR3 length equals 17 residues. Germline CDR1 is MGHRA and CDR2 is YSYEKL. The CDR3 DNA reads TGCGCCAGCAGCCAAGGGACAGCTACCTTGCGGGAGACTGAAGCTTTCTTT. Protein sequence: CASSQGTATLRETEAFF.

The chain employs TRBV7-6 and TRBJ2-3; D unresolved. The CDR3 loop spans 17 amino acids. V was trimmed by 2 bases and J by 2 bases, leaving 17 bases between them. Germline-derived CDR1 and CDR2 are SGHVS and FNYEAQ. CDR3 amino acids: CASSLYPRDSNTDTQYF. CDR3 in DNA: TGTGCCAGCAGCTTATACCCCCGAGACTCCAACACAGATACGCAGTATTTT.

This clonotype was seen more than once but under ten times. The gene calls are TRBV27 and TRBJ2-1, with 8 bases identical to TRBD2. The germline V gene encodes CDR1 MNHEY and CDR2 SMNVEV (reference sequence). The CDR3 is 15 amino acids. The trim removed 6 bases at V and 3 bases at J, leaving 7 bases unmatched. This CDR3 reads CASRLATSVYNEQFF. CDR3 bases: TGTGCCAGCAGACTAGCGACTAGCGTCTACAATGAGCAGTTCTTC.

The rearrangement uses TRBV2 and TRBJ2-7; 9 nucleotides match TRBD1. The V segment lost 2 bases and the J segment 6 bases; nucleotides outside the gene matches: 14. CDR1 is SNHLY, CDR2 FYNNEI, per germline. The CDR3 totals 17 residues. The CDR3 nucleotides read TGTGCCAGCAGTGAAATGCCCCTTGGACAGGGGACCGGCGAGCAGTACTTC. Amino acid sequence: CASSEMPLGQGTGEQYF.

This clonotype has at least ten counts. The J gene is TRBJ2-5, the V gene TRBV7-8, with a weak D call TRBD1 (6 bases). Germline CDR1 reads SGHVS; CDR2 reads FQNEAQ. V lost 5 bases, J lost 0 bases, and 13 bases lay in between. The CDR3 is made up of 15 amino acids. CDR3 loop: CASSIVTGNQETQYF. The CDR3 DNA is TGTGCCAGCAGCATCGTAACAGGGAACCAAGAGACCCAGTACTTC.

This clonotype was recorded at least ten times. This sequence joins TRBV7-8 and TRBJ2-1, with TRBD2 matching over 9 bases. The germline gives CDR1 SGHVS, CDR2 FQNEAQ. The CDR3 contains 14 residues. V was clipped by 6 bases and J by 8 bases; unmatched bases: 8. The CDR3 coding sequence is TGTGCCAGCAGTCCCAGTAGCGGGGGCTATGAGCAGTTCTTC. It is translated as CASSPSSGGYEQFF.

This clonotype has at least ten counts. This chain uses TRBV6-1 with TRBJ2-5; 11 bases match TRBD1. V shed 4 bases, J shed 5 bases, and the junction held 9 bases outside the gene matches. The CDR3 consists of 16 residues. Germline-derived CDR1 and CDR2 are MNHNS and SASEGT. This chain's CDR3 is CASSVPGQGAYETQYF. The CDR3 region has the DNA TGTGCCAGCAGTGTCCCTGGACAGGGGGCCTATGAGACCCAGTACTTC.

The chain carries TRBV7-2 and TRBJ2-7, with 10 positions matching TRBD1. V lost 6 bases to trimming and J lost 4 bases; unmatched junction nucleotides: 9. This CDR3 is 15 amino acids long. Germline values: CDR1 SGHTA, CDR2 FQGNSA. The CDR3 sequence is CASRPRGTGVYEQYF. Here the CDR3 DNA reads TGTGCCAGCAGGCCGCGAGGGACAGGGGTGTACGAGCAGTACTTC.

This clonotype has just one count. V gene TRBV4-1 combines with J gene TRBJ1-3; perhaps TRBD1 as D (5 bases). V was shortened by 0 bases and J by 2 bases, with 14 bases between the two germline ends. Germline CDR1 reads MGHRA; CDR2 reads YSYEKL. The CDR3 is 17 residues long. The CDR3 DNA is TGCGCCAGCAGCCAAGACAGTAAACAGGATACTGGAAACACCATATATTTT. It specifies CASSQDSKQDTGNTIYF.

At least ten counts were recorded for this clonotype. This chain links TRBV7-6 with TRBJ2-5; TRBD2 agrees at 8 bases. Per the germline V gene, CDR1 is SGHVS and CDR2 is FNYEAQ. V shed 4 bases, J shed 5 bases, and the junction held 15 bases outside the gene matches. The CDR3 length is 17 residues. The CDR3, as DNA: TGTGCCAGCAGCTCTCCCGATAACTTAGCGGGGAGGGAGACCCAGTACTTC. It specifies CASSSPDNLAGRETQYF.

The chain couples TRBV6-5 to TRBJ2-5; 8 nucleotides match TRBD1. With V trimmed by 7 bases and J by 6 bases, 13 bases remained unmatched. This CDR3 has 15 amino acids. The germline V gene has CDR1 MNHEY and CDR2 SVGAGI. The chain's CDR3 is CASNSEQGVWKTQYF. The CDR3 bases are TGTGCCAGCAACTCAGAACAGGGGGTTTGGAAGACCCAGTACTTC.

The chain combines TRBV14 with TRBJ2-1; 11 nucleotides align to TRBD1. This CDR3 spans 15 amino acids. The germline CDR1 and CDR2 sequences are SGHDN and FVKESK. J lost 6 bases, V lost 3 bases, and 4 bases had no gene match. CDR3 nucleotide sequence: TGTGCCAGCAGCCACCCCGGGACAGGGGGCAATGAGCAGTTCTTC. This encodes CASSHPGTGGNEQFF.

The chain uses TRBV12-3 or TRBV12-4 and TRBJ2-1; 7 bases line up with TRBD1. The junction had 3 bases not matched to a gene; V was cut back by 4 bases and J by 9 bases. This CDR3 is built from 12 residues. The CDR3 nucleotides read TGTGCCAGCAGTTACACAGGGGTTGAGCAGTTCTTC. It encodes CASSYTGVEQFF.

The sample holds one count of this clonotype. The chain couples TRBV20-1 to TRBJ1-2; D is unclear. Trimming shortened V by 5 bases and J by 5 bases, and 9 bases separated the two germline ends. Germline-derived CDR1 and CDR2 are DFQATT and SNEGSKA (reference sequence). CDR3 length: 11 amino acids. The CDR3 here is CSADVFYGYTF. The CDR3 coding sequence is TGCAGTGCTGACGTCTTTTATGGCTACACCTTC.

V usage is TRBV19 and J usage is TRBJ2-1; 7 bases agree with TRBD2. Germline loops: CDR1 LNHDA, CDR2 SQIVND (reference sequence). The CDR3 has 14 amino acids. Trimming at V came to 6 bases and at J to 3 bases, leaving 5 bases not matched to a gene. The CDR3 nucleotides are TGTGCCAGTAGGGAAGCGGGGAGCTACAATGAGCAGTTCTTC. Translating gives CASREAGSYNEQFF. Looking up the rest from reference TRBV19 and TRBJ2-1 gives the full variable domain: DGGITQSPKYLFRKEGQNVTLSCEQNLNHDAMYWYRQDPGQGLRLIYYSQIVNDFQKGDIAEGYSVSREKKESFPLTVTSAQKNPTAFYLCASREAGSYNEQFFGPGTRLTVL.

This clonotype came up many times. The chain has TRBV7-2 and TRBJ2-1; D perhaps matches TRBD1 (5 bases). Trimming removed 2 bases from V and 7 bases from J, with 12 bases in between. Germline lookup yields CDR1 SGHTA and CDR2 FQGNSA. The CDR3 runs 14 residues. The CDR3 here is CASSLLSRANEQFF. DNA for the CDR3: TGTGCCAGCAGCTTATTGTCCAGGGCGAATGAGCAGTTCTTC.

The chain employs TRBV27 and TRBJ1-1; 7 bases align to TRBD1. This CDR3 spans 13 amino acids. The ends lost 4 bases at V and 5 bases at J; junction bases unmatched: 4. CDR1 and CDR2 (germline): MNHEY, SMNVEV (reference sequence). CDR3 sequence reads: CASSSDRVTEAFF. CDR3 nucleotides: TGTGCCAGCAGTTCCGACAGGGTGACTGAAGCTTTCTTT.

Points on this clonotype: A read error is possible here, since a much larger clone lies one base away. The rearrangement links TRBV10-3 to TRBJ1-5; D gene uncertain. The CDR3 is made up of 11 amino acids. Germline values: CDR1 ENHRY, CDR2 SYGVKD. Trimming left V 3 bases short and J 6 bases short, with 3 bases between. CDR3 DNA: TGTGCCATCAGTGATGGTCAGCCCCAGCATTTT. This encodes CAISDGQPQHF.

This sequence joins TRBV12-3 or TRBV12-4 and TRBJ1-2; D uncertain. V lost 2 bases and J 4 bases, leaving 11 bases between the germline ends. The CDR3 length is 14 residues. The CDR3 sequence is CASSLTGPSYGYTF. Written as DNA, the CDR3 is TGTGCCAGCAGTTTAACCGGGCCGAGCTATGGCTACACCTTC.

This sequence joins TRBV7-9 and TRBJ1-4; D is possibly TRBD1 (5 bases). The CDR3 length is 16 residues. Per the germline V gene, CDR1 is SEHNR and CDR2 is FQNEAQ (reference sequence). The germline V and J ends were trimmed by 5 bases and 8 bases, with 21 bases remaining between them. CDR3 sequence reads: CASSPIHGASLEKLFF. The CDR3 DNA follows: TGTGCCAGCAGCCCAATCCATGGGGCTTCGTTGGAAAAACTGTTTTTT.

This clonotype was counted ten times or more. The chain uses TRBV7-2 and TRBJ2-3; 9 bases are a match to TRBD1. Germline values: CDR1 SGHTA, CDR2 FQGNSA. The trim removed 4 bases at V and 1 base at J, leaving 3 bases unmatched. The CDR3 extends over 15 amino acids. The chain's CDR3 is CASSSRDRGTDTQYF. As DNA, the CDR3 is TGTGCCAGCAGCTCGAGGGACAGGGGCACAGATACGCAGTATTTT.

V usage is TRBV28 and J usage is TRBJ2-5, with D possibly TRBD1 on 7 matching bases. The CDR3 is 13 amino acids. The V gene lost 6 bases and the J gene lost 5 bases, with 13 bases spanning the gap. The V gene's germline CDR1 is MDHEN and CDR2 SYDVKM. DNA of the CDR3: TGTGCCAGCAGCAGGGGGGCGTGGGAGACCCAGTACTTC. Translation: CASSRGAWETQYF.

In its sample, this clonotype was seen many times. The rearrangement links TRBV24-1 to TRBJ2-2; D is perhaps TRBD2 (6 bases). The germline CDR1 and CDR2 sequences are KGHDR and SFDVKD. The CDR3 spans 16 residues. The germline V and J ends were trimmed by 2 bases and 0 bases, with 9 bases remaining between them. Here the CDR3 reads CATSDSGTSNTGELFF. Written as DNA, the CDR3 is TGTGCCACCAGTGATTCCGGGACTTCGAACACCGGGGAGCTGTTTTTT.

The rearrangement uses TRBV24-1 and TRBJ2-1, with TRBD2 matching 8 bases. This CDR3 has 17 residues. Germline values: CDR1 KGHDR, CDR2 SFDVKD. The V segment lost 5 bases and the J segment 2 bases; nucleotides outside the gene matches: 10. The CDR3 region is CATSGPLAGTTYNEQFF. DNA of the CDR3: TGTGCCACCAGTGGCCCATTAGCGGGGACAACCTACAATGAGCAGTTCTTC.

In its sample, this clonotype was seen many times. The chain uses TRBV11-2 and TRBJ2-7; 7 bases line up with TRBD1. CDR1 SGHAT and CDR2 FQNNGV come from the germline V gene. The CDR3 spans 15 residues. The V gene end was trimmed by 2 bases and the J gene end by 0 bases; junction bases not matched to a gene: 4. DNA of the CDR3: TGTGCCAGCAGCTTAAGACAGGGATCCTCCTACGAGCAGTACGTC. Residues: CASSLRQGSSYEQYV.

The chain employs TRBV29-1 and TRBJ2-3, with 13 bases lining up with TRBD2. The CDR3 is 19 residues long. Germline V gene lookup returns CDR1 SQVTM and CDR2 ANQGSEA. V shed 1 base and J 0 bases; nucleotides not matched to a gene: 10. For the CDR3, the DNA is TGCAGCGTTGAAGTTAACTACGGACTAGCGGGGGCCAGCACAGATACGCAGTATTTT. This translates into CSVEVNYGLAGASTDTQYF.